Below are 17 T cell receptor beta chains sequenced from a single sample in a study of blood T cell repertoires in COVID-19. Using immunoSEQ multiplex PCR, the repertoire was profiled, and TCRdb retains in-frame clones only, with some absent. The sample shows some 200,000 clones, 80% to 85% of them seen only once. Sequencing was performed on peripheral blood. The receptors come from a woman in her 40s with acute or convalescent COVID-19.

The rearrangement uses TRBV6-6 and TRBJ2-3, with TRBD2 matching over 10 bases. CDR3 length: 16 amino acids. The trim removed 2 bases at V and 2 bases at J, leaving 4 bases unmatched. Germline V lookup: CDR1 MNHNY, CDR2 SVGAGI (reference sequence). Here the CDR3 DNA reads TGTGCCAGCAGTTACGGGACTAGCGTCTACACAGATACGCAGTATTTT. It codes for CASSYGTSVYTDTQYF.

This sequence joins TRBV23-1 and TRBJ2-3, with a possible D match to TRBD2 (6 bases). TRBV23-1 is noted as an ORF with a role that remains uncertain. Trimming pared 0 bases from V and 0 bases from J, leaving 13 bases between. This CDR3 has 17 residues. The CDR3 nucleotides read TGCGCCAGCAGTCAATCTCGGCGGGGAACTAGCACAGATACGCAGTATTTT. Encoded protein: CASSQSRRGTSTDTQYF.

This chain uses TRBV10-3 with TRBJ1-3, with 7 bases lining up with TRBD1. The V and J ends lost 3 bases and 2 bases, in that order; junction bases with no gene match: 4. Germline loops: CDR1 ENHRY, CDR2 SYGVKD. There are 15 residues in the CDR3. This CDR3 reads CAISDSDRPGNTIYF. As DNA, the CDR3 is TGTGCCATCAGTGATTCGGACAGGCCTGGAAACACCATATATTTT.

J is TRBJ1-2 and V is TRBV19; tentative D call: TRBD1 (5 bases). The CDR3 runs to 13 residues. Trimming took 9 bases from V and 2 from J, leaving 13 bases between them. Germline V gene lookup returns CDR1 LNHDA and CDR2 SQIVND (reference sequence). CDR3 sequence reads: CASTARTNYGYTF. The CDR3 nucleotides read TGTGCCAGCACCGCCCGGACAAACTATGGCTACACCTTC.

The gene calls are TRBV4-2 and TRBJ2-1, with 9 positions matching TRBD1. Germline V lookup: CDR1 LGHNA, CDR2 YNFKEQ. This CDR3 has 16 residues. The V segment lost 4 bases and the J segment 8 bases; nucleotides outside the gene matches: 12. CDR3 sequence (DNA): TGTGCCAGCAGCCGGGGGTTGGGACAGGGCTTCGATGAGCAGTTCTTC. Its translation is CASSRGLGQGFDEQFF.

The chain combines TRBV20-1 with TRBJ2-2; 7 nucleotides align to TRBD1. Unmatched junction bases numbered 6, after V lost 3 bases and J lost 5 bases. Germline V lookup: CDR1 DFQATT, CDR2 SNEGSKA (reference sequence). The CDR3 extends over 14 amino acids. The CDR3 protein is CSASWAGGTGELFF. CDR3 bases: TGCAGTGCTAGTTGGGCAGGGGGAACCGGGGAGCTGTTTTTT.

CDR3 sequence (DNA): TGTGCCAGCAGTTCCCCGATCGGGCAGCCCCAGCATTTT. Its protein product is CASSSPIGQPQHF. The V call is TRBV28, the J call TRBJ1-5, with D unclear. There are 13 residues in the CDR3. Germline V gene sequence: CDR1 MDHEN, CDR2 SYDVKM. V dropped 4 bases and J dropped 7 bases, with 11 bases sitting between them.

The chain uses TRBV27 and TRBJ1-2; D may be TRBD1 (6 bases). The CDR3 length is 13 residues. V lost 8 bases and J lost 3, with 13 bases in between. Germline V gene data show CDR1 as MNHEY and CDR2 as SMNVEV (reference sequence). For the CDR3, the DNA is TGTGCCAGCGGGCCGACAGGATACTATGGCTACACCTTC. Translated: CASGPTGYYGYTF.

The chain joins TRBV5-4 to TRBJ1-1, with D unclear. Trimming removed 5 bases at V and 4 bases at J, with 9 bases between. The germline V gene has CDR1 SGHNT and CDR2 YYREEE (reference sequence). This CDR3 comprises 12 residues. DNA for the CDR3: TGTGCCAGCAGTCCTGCGGGCACTGAAGCTTTCTTT. The encoded protein is CASSPAGTEAFF.

The chain is built from TRBV30 and TRBJ2-7; no firm D call. In germline, CDR1 is GTSNPN, CDR2 SVGIG (reference sequence). The CDR3 is 16 amino acids. V was trimmed by 1 base and J by 0 bases, leaving 16 bases between them. CDR3 protein: CAWSGALMISSYEQYF. For the CDR3, the DNA is TGTGCCTGGAGTGGGGCCTTGATGATCAGCTCCTACGAGCAGTACTTC.

This clone was detected only a few times. The chain recombines TRBV27 with TRBJ1-5, with 7 bases lining up with TRBD1. Germline V lookup: CDR1 MNHEY, CDR2 SMNVEV (reference sequence). V lost 4 bases and J lost 9; bases outside the gene matches: 12. CDR3 length: 15 residues. The DNA of the CDR3 is TGTGCCAGCAGTTCGGAGAGGACAGGTGTTTTGCCCCAGCATTTT. This codes for CASSSERTGVLPQHF.

The chain carries TRBV4-1 and TRBJ2-1; maybe TRBD1 (6 bases). V lost 4 bases, J lost 4 bases, and 23 bases lay in between. This CDR3 has 18 residues. CDR1 is MGHRA, CDR2 YSYEKL, per germline. The chain's CDR3 is CASSRNLQGPIGYNEQFF. CDR3 DNA: TGCGCCAGCAGCCGAAACTTACAGGGCCCCATCGGGTACAATGAGCAGTTCTTC.

The rearrangement links TRBV10-3 to TRBJ1-1; D ambiguous. Per the germline V gene, CDR1 is ENHRY and CDR2 is SYGVKD. The CDR3 consists of 15 residues. V lost 8 bases, J lost 6 bases, and 22 bases lay in between. The CDR3 loop is CAISTTIIGPPEAFF. DNA for the CDR3: TGTGCCATCTCGACCACAATAATTGGGCCGCCTGAAGCTTTCTTT.

V usage is TRBV18 and J usage is TRBJ2-7, with 9 bases lining up with TRBD1. CDR1 and CDR2 from the germline V gene are KGHSH and LQKENI. The V and J ends lost 6 bases and 2 bases, in that order; junction bases with no gene match: 8. The CDR3 covers 15 residues. CDR3: CASSRGQGTPYEQYF. The DNA for the CDR3 is TGTGCCAGCTCTCGCGGACAGGGGACCCCCTACGAGCAGTACTTC.

This chain links TRBV28 with TRBJ1-1; maybe TRBD1 (6 bases). The CDR3 runs to 13 residues. Germline CDR1 is MDHEN and CDR2 is SYDVKM. With 9 bases removed from V and 5 bases from J, the gap between germline ends came to 16 bases. The CDR3 nucleotides read TGTGCCAGTAGCGGGGGGCGAGGGACTGAAGCTTTCTTT. Translation gives CASSGGRGTEAFF.

Written as DNA, the CDR3 is TGCGCCAGCAGCCAAGTACAGGGGTCAGCCTACGAGCAGTACTTC. Its protein product is CASSQVQGSAYEQYF. The rearrangement joins TRBV4-1 to TRBJ2-7; 7 nucleotides align to TRBD1. The CDR3 is 15 amino acids. With 1 base clipped from V and 2 bases from J, the junction kept 5 bases outside the gene matches. CDR1 and CDR2 from the germline V gene are MGHRA and YSYEKL.

V gene TRBV6-5 combines with J gene TRBJ1-6; 7 bases are shared with TRBD1. V shed 5 bases, J shed 7 bases, and the junction held 8 bases outside the gene matches. Germline lookup yields CDR1 MNHEY and CDR2 SVGAGI. The CDR3 is made up of 15 amino acids. The CDR3 sequence is CASSRAQGTNSPLHF. The CDR3, as DNA: TGTGCCAGCAGTCGTGCACAGGGGACCAATTCACCCCTCCACTTT.